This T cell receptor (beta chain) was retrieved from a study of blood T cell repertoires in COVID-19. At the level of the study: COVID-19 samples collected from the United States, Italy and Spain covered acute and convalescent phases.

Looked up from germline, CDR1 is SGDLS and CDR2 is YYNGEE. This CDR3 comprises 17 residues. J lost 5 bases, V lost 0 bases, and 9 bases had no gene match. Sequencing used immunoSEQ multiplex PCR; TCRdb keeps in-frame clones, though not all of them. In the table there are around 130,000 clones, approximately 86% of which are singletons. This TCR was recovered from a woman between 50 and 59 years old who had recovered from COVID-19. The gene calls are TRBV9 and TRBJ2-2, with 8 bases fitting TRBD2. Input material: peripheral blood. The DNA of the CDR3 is TGTGCCAGCAGCGTAGCCTCAGCGGGAGAGAGGACCGGGGAGCTGTTTTTT. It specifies CASSVASAGERTGELFF.